A selection of T cell receptor beta chains follows, all from one sample in a study of CD8+ T cells in alopecia areata. Sequenced by immunoSEQ multiplex PCR; TCRdb stores in-frame clones only, minus some. The sample holds about 190,000 clones, 60% seen once. Sequencing was performed on CD4+ T cells sorted from blood, taken at week 4, from a patient treated with tofacitinib. All receptors derive from a human donor with alopecia areata. Each CDR3 is given with its conserved first and last residue. The D gene is left open where the match is weak. Rows give clone size only sometimes, using once, few, many, or a class for an expanded clone.

j_call clone_size v_call d_call cdr3_nt cdr3_aa
TRBJ2-1 NA TRBV29-1 NA TGCAGCGCCCTGGGGGGAGAAGGCTCCTACAATGAGCAGTTCTTC CSALGGEGSYNEQFF
TRBJ1-2 NA TRBV29-1 NA TGCAGTGTCCCCCGGGGCTCAAACTATGGCTACACCTTC CSVPRGSNYGYTF
TRBJ2-5 NA TRBV30 NA TGTGCCTGGAGTGTACGTGGAGAAGAGACCCAGTACTTC CAWSVRGEETQYF
TRBJ2-7 NA TRBV11-2 TRBD2 TGTGCCAGCAGCTTAGGGATCGGGACTAGCGGGAAGATTTCCCACGAGCAGTACTTC CASSLGIGTSGKISHEQYF
TRBJ2-3 once TRBV4-1 TRBD2 TGCGCCAGCAGTATAGCGGGAGGTTCTGCAGATACGCAGTATTTT CASSIAGGSADTQYF
TRBJ2-4 NA TRBV29-1 TRBD2 TGCAGCGTTTTCTCAAGACTAGCGGTTAATAAAAACATTCAGTACTTC CSVFSRLAVNKNIQYF
TRBJ2-1 NA TRBV29-1 TRBD2 TGCAGCGTCGGACTAGCGGGAGTTTTGGTGGATGAGCAGTTCTTC CSVGLAGVLVDEQFF
TRBJ1-1 NA TRBV10-2 NA TGCGCCAGCAGTCGACCCTGGACAGATGAAGCTTTCTTT CASSRPWTDEAFF
TRBJ2-2 NA TRBV2 NA TGTGCCAGCACAACAGGGACCGGGGAGCTGTTTTTT CASTTGTGELFF
TRBJ2-7 NA TRBV6-5 NA TGTGCCAGCAGTAGAGACGCGGGGAGCTCCTACGAGCAGTACTTC CASSRDAGSSYEQYF
TRBJ2-3 few TRBV29-1 NA TGCAGCATCTCAAGGGCAGATACGCAGTATTTT CSISRADTQYF
TRBJ2-4 NA TRBV7-8 NA TGTGCCAGCAGCTTGGACGATAGGGACATTCAGTACTTC CASSLDDRDIQYF
TRBJ2-7 few TRBV29-1 TRBD1 TGCAGCGCCCGCCGGACAGGGGCGTACGAGCAGTACTTC CSARRTGAYEQYF
TRBJ2-1 few TRBV30 NA TGTGCCTGGGGGCCCCCAGCGGTACAGTTCTTC CAWGPPAVQFF
TRBJ2-5 NA TRBV30 TRBD1 TGTGCCTGGAGTTTGAGGTCAGGGGGACAAGAGACCCAGTACTTC CAWSLRSGGQETQYF
TRBJ2-4 NA TRBV29-1 NA TGCAGCGTTGAGGGGCCGGGGGAGGCCCCGCTAGCCAAAAACATTCAGTACTTC CSVEGPGEAPLAKNIQYF
TRBJ2-4 NA TRBV13 NA TGTGCCAGCAGCCCTTGGCAAGGGGACGTCAAAAACATTCAGTACTTC CASSPWQGDVKNIQYF
TRBJ2-7 NA TRBV6-5 TRBD1 TGTGCCAGCAGCGCGACAGGGGAAGGGTACGAGCAGTACTTC CASSATGEGYEQYF
TRBJ2-5 few TRBV2 TRBD2 TGTGCCAGCAAAGAGCGGGAGAGAACCCAGTACTTC CASKERERTQYF
TRBJ1-2 NA TRBV6-6 NA TGTGCCAGCAGTATCCAGGGGCGAGGCGGCTACACCTTC CASSIQGRGGYTF
TRBJ1-2 NA TRBV20-1 NA TGCAGTGCCACAGACAGATATGGCTACACCTTC CSATDRYGYTF
TRBJ1-2 few TRBV7-9 NA TGTGCCAGCAGCCCGGGACATTGGGGTGGCTACACCTTC CASSPGHWGGYTF
TRBJ2-1 NA TRBV10-3 NA TGTGCCATCAGTGAGTCCGGCAATGAGCAGTTCTTC CAISESGNEQFF
TRBJ2-5 NA TRBV7-2 NA TGTGCCAGCAGCTTAACGGGGCCCTTAGGGACCCAGTACTTC CASSLTGPLGTQYF
TRBJ1-2 NA TRBV4-1 NA TGCGCCAGCAGCCAAGGGACGACTGTAGGCCATGGCTACACCTTC CASSQGTTVGHGYTF
TRBJ2-3 NA TRBV5-8 NA TGTGCCAGCAGCCTTGACTACTGGGATACGCAGTATTTT CASSLDYWDTQYF
TRBJ1-2 few TRBV18 TRBD1 TGTGCCAGCTCACCACGGCCAGTACAGGGGAATGGCTACACCTTC CASSPRPVQGNGYTF
TRBJ2-5 few TRBV7-2 TRBD2 TGTGCCAGCAGCAACCAGGTCCGGGCTAGCGGCCAAGAGACCCAGTACTTC CASSNQVRASGQETQYF
TRBJ2-3 NA TRBV7-3 TRBD1 TGTGCCAGCAGCATACGGACAGGGGGACTCAATACGCAGTATTTT CASSIRTGGLNTQYF
TRBJ2-7 once TRBV2 NA TGTGCCAGCAGTGTGGGCGGGACTTTTCGCGAGCAGTACTTC CASSVGGTFREQYF
TRBJ2-3 few TRBV11-2 NA TGTGCCAGCAGCTTAGACCACAACACAGATACGCAGTATTTT CASSLDHNTDTQYF
TRBJ2-3 NA TRBV13 TRBD1 TGTGCCAGCAGCCTGACCCGGGGACAGGGGTTCACAGATACGCAGTATTTT CASSLTRGQGFTDTQYF
TRBJ2-2 few TRBV2 TRBD1 TGTGCCAGCAGTGAAAGGAGACAGGGGGTTCACGGGGAGCTGTTTTTT CASSERRQGVHGELFF
TRBJ1-2 NA TRBV2 NA TGTGCCAGCAGTGAAGCTGGGGGCTATGGCTACACCTTC CASSEAGGYGYTF
TRBJ2-5 NA TRBV27 NA TGTGCCAGCTCACTTCCCGGGGGAGCAGAGTACTTC CASSLPGGAEYF
TRBJ2-3 NA TRBV7-9 NA TGTGCCAGCAGCTTATCCCTGGGACTCGCGCAGTATTTT CASSLSLGLAQYF
TRBJ1-2 NA TRBV29-1 NA TGCGGGGTCCGGGTCTTGGAAGGCTACACCTTC CGVRVLEGYTF
TRBJ2-4 NA TRBV2 TRBD1 TGTGCCAGCAGAGGACAGGAAAACATTCAGTACTTC CASRGQENIQYF
TRBJ2-2 NA TRBV7-2 TRBD2 TGTGCCAGCAGCTTAGGCGGGAGGGCCGGCGGGGAGCTGTTTTTT CASSLGGRAGGELFF